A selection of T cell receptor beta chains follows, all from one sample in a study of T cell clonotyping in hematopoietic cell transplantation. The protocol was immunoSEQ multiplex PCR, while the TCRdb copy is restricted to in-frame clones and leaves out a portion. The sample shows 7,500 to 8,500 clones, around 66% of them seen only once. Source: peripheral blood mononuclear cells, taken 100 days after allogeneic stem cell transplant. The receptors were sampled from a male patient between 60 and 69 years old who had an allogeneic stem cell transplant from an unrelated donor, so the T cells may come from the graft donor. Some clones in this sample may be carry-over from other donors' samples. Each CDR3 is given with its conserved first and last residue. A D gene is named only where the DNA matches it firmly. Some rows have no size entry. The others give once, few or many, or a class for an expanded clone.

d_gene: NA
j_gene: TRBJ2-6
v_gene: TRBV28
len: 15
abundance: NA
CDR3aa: CASSMRSSGANVLTF
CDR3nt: TGTGCCAGCAGTATGCGGAGCTCTGGGGCCAACGTCCTGACTTTC

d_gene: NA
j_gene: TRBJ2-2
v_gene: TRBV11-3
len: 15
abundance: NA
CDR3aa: CASSLRRMGTGELFF
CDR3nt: TGTGCCAGCAGCCTGAGAAGAATGGGTACCGGGGAGCTGTTTTTT

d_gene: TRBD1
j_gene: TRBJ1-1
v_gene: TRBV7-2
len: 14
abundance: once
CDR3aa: CASSPGQSNTEAFF
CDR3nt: TGTGCCAGCAGCCCGGGACAGTCCAACACTGAAGCTTTCTTT

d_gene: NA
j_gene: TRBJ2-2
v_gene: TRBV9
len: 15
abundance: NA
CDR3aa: CASSVAYRNTGELFF
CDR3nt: TGTGCCAGCAGCGTAGCATACAGGAACACCGGGGAGCTGTTTTTT

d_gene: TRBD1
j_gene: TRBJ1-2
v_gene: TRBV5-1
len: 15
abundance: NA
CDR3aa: CASRDTGGDRYGYTF
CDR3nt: TGCGCCAGTAGAGATACAGGGGGGGATCGCTATGGCTACACCTTC

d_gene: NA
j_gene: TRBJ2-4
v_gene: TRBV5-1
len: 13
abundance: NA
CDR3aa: CASSTPEGNIQYF
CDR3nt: TGCGCCAGCAGCACCCCCGAGGGGAACATTCAGTACTTC

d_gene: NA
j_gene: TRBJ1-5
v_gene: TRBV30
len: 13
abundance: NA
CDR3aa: CAWSGSSQQPQHF
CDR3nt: TGTGCCTGGAGTGGCAGCTCCCAACAGCCCCAGCATTTT

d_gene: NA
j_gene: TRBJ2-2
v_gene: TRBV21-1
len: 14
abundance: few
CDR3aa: CASSRDANTGELFF
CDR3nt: TGTGCCAGCAGCCGAGATGCTAACACCGGGGAGCTGTTTTTT

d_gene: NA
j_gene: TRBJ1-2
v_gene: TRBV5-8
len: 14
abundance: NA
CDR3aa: CASEPRTENYGYTF
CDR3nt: TGTGCCAGCGAGCCACGGACAGAGAACTATGGCTACACCTTC

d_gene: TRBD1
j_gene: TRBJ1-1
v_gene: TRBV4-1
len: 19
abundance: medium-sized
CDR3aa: CASSHGDPGQQMGNTEAFF
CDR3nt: TGCGCCAGCAGCCACGGCGACCCGGGACAGCAAATGGGGAACACTGAAGCTTTCTTT

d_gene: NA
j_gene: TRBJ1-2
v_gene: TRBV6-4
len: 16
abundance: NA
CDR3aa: CASSSRVGSDSNGYTF
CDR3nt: TGTGCCAGCAGTTCCCGCGTAGGTTCCGACAGTAATGGCTACACCTTC

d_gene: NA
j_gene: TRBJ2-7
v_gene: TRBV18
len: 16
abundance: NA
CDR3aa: CASSPRGGRESYEQYF
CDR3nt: TGTGCCAGCTCACCACGTGGGGGGCGGGAGTCCTACGAGCAGTACTTC

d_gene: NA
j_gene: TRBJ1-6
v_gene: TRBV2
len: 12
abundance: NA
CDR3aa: CASSGPESPLHF
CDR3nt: TGTGCCAGCAGTGGTCCCGAGTCACCCCTCCACTTT

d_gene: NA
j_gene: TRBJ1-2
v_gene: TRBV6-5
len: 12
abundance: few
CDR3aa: CASIGGNYGYTF
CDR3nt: TGTGCCAGCATCGGGGGGAACTATGGCTACACCTTC

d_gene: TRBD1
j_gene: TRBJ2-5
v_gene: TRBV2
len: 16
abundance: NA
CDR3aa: CASSLRQGSMGETQYF
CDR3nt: TGTGCCAGCAGTCTTCGACAGGGGTCCATGGGCGAGACCCAGTACTTC

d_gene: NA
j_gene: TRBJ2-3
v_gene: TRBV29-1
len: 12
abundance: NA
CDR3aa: CSFGTGLDTQYF
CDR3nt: TGCAGCTTTGGCACAGGGCTTGATACGCAGTATTTT

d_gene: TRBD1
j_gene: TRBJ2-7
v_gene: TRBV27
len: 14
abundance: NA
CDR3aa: CASSYGPGTVEQYF
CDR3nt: TGTGCCAGCAGTTACGGGCCAGGGACAGTTGAGCAGTACTTC

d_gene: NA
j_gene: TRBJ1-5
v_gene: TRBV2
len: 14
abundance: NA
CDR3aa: CASSSDTSNQPQHF
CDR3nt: TGTGCCAGCAGTTCTGACACAAGCAATCAGCCCCAGCATTTT

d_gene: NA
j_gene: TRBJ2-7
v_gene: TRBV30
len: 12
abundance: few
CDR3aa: CAWSGENYEQYF
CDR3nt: TGTGCCTGGAGTGGAGAGAACTACGAGCAGTACTTC

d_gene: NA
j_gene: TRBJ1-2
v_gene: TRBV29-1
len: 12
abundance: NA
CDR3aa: CSLETSHYGYTF
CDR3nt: TGCAGCCTGGAAACGTCGCACTATGGCTACACCTTC

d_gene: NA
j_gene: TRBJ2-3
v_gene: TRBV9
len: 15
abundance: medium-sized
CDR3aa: CASSVGAPGADTQYF
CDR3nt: TGTGCCAGCAGCGTAGGGGCCCCAGGAGCAGATACGCAGTATTTT

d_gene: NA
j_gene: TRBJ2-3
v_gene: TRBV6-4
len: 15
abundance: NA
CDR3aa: CASSVGTSGTDTQYF
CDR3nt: TGTGCCAGCAGTGTCGGGACGTCCGGCACAGATACGCAGTATTTT

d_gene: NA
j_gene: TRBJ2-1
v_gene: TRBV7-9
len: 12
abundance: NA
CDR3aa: CASSSAVGEQFF
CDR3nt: TGTGCCAGCAGCTCAGCAGTCGGTGAGCAGTTCTTC

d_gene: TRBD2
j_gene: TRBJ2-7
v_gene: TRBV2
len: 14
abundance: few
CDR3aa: CASSRTSGSYEQYF
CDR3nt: TGTGCCAGCAGTCGGACTAGCGGTTCCTACGAGCAGTACTTC

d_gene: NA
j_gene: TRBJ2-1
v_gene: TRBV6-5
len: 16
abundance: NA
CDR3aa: CASSYRTRGSYNEQFF
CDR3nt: TGTGCCAGCAGTTACAGAACCAGGGGCTCCTACAATGAGCAGTTCTTC

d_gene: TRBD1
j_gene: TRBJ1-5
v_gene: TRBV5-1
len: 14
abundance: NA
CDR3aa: CASSTGQGAQPQHF
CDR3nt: TGCGCCAGCAGCACCGGACAGGGAGCGCAGCCCCAGCATTTT

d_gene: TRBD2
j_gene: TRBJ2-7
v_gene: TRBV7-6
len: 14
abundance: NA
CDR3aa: CASSGAAGGREQYF
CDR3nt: TGTGCCAGCAGCGGAGCAGCGGGAGGGCGAGAGCAGTACTTC